Described below is a single TCR beta chain sequence and its context. What it recognizes is unknown. These data belong to a study of shared clonotypes between healthy human individuals. Study outcomes and limitations: Blood alone was sampled, and tissue repertoires likely differ.

Some clones are missing from TCRdb's copy, which holds only in-frame ones; the method was immunoSEQ multiplex PCR. The sample consists of millions of clones, roughly 96% of them appearing once. The TCR sequence derives from a man younger than 35 in good health. Sequences were obtained from naive CD4+ T cells sorted from blood. Stated subset: CD45RA+ positively selected.

CDR3 nucleotide sequence: TGTGCCAGCGTCGTTTCCGGCGGACAACAAGAGACCCAGTACTTC. The encoded protein is CASVVSGGQQETQYF. The V call is TRBV6-1, the J call TRBJ2-5; the D gene is possibly TRBD1 (5 bases). Trimming took off 8 bases at V and 2 bases at J, with 18 bases between the two ends. Germline V gene data show CDR1 as MNHNS and CDR2 as SASEGT. The CDR3 has 15 amino acids.